These 16 T cell receptor beta chains share one sample of origin, sequenced in a study of post-analysis software for immune sequencing data. Their antigens remain unidentified. Study findings and constraints: A handful of TRBV segments were more frequent in patients than controls; TRBV5-6, TRBV5-1 and TRBV20-1 belonged to this group.

Incorporated into the TCR beta cDNA libraries were unique molecular identifiers, which served to reduce PCR and sequencing biases. TCRdb re-called the PCR reads with MiXCR, one entry per CDR3 protein. The table includes hundreds of thousands of distinct CDR3 sequences, 44% detected once. Material: blood. The receptors were sampled from a girl aged 10 to 17 with multiple sclerosis.

This chain uses TRBV20-1 with TRBJ2-2, with 14 bases that match TRBD2. The CDR3 runs to 18 residues. V was pared by 0 bases and J by 5 bases, with 8 bases of the junction left unmatched. Germline V gives CDR1 DFQATT, CDR2 SNEGSKA (reference sequence). CDR3 nucleotide sequence: TGCAGTGCTAGAGAGGGACTAGCGGGAGCCTCGAGTACCGGGGAGCTGTTTTTT. Translating gives CSAREGLAGASSTGELFF.

Remarks on this clonotype: At one boundary the junction diverges from the germline segment, which might be a read error. The chain joins TRBV12-3 or TRBV12-4 to TRBJ2-3; D ambiguous. The CDR3 consists of 13 residues. CDR3: CASSPPNADTQYF. The CDR3 bases are TGTGCCAGCAGTCCACCTAACGCAGATACGCAATATTTT.

The chain recombines TRBV7-9 with TRBJ2-6; a weak D match, TRBD2 (5 bases). The CDR3 is 17 residues long. CDR1 is SEHNR, CDR2 FQNEAQ, per germline (reference sequence). Trimming stripped 5 bases from V and 0 bases from J, with 14 bases between. The CDR3 sequence: CASSPGGWFSGANVLTF. The CDR3 DNA is TGTGCCAGCAGCCCCGGCGGGTGGTTCTCTGGGGCCAACGTCCTGACTTTC.

J is TRBJ2-3 and V is TRBV12-3 or TRBV12-4, with 11 bases matching TRBD2. The V and J ends lost 3 bases and 5 bases, in that order; junction bases with no gene match: 7. The CDR3 runs 16 residues. CDR3 in amino acids: CASSFVAGGRGDTQYF. The CDR3 nucleotides read TGTGCCAGCAGTTTTGTAGCGGGAGGGCGGGGAGATACGCAGTATTTT.

This CDR3 is CSIEGDLGMNTEAFF. The DNA for the CDR3 is TGCAGCATAGAGGGGGATCTAGGGATGAACACTGAAGCTTTCTTT. This sequence joins TRBV29-1 and TRBJ1-1; tentatively, D is TRBD1 (6 bases). The CDR3 extends over 15 amino acids. CDR1 is SQVTM and CDR2 is ANQGSEA in the germline V gene. V lost 8 bases to trimming and J lost 0 bases, with 19 bases between them.

The gene calls are TRBV7-2 and TRBJ2-1, with 15 bases lining up with TRBD2. Matching the DNA end better, TRBJ2-7 makes the J call doubtful. This CDR3 spans 16 amino acids. Per germline, CDR1 SGHTA and CDR2 FQGNSA. CDR3 in DNA: TGTGCCAGCAGCCGGACTAGCGGGAGGGCCCACAATGAGCAGTACTTC. As protein: CASSRTSGRAHNEQYF.

This clonotype was observed a handful of times. The rearrangement uses TRBV10-3 and TRBJ2-1; TRBD2 aligns across 8 bases. The J segment lost 9 bases and the V segment lost 2 bases, leaving 3 bases of the junction unmatched. The germline V gene has CDR1 ENHRY and CDR2 SYGVKD. The CDR3 extends over 13 amino acids. The CDR3 coding sequence is TGTGCCATCAGTGAGGACCGGGAGGGTGAGCAGTTCTTC. This encodes CAISEDREGEQFF.

The chain carries TRBV7-9 and TRBJ1-2, with 8 bases identical to TRBD1. In germline, CDR1 is SEHNR, CDR2 FQNEAQ (reference sequence). The ends lost 5 bases at V and 6 bases at J; junction bases unmatched: 2. CDR3 size: 12 residues. CDR3 nucleotides: TGTGCCAGCAGCGAGGACAGGGATGGCTACACCTTC. This codes for CASSEDRDGYTF.

This clonotype appeared once. The chain employs TRBV7-2 and TRBJ1-1; D gene unclear. Trimming cost V 7 bases and J 0 bases, with 15 bases left between them. CDR1 and CDR2 (germline): SGHTA, FQGNSA. The CDR3 contains 15 residues. The CDR3 loop reads CASTKPPEMNTEAFF. The CDR3 coding sequence is TGTGCCAGCACCAAACCCCCAGAAATGAACACTGAAGCTTTCTTT.

The rearrangement links TRBV29-1 to TRBJ2-4, with 7 bases that match TRBD1. The V segment lost 4 bases and the J segment 1 base; nucleotides outside the gene matches: 7. CDR1 is SQVTM and CDR2 is ANQGSEA in the germline V gene. The CDR3 is 15 amino acids. The DNA of the CDR3 is TGCAGCGTTGGGGACAGTTGGGTGGCCAAAAACATTCAGTACTTC. Encoded protein: CSVGDSWVAKNIQYF.

This chain uses TRBV5-1 with TRBJ2-7; D possibly matches TRBD1 or TRBD2 (5 bases each). CDR3 length: 13 amino acids. The germline V gene has CDR1 SGHRS and CDR2 YFSETQ. Trimming left V 3 bases short and J 2 bases short, with 9 bases between. The CDR3 nucleotides are TGCGCCAGCAGCTGGGGGAAGACCTACGAGCAGTACTTC. Translated: CASSWGKTYEQYF.

The genes are TRBV12-3 or TRBV12-4 and TRBJ1-4; D is unresolved. V was clipped by 6 bases and J by 8 bases, with 13 bases between them. The CDR3 spans 13 residues. The CDR3 nucleotides are TGTGCCAGCAGCCTCCCCTCCTCCGAAAAACTGTTTTTT. It specifies CASSLPSSEKLFF.

This chain joins TRBV5-1 and TRBJ2-3; D gene ambiguous. The CDR3 runs 12 residues. Germline CDR1 and CDR2: SGHRS and YFSETQ. V lost 0 bases and J lost 8, with 7 bases in between. CDR3: CASSLDVGTQYF. The CDR3 DNA is TGCGCCAGCAGCTTGGACGTGGGTACGCAGTATTTT.

As for this clonotype: The junction departs from germline at one end; a sequencing error may be responsible. The chain couples TRBV25-1 to TRBJ2-6; maybe TRBD1 (6 bases). The CDR3 sequence is 16 residues long. CDR1 is MGHDK and CDR2 is SYGVNS in the germline V gene. CDR3 loop: CASSETGWFGANVRTF. DNA for the CDR3: TGTGCCAGCAGTGAGACAGGATGGTTCGGGGCCAACGTCCGGACTTTC.

The J gene is TRBJ1-1, the V gene TRBV3-1; D remains unclear. The CDR3 has 14 residues. CDR1 LGHDT and CDR2 YNNKEL come from the germline V gene (reference sequence). The germline V and J ends were trimmed by 10 bases and 1 base, with 16 bases remaining between them. Here the CDR3 reads CATLGPGRNTEAFF. Written as DNA, the CDR3 is TGTGCCACCCTAGGCCCGGGGAGGAACACTGAAGCTTTCTTT. The full variable domain, in which reference TRBV3-1 and TRBJ1-1 provide the parts outside the CDR3, is DTAVSQTPKYLVTQMGNDKSIKCEQNLGHDTMYWYKQDSKKFLKIMFSYNNKELIINETVPNRFSPKSPDKAHLNLHINSLELGDSAVYFCATLGPGRNTEAFFGQGTRLTVV.

CDR3 amino acids: CATSDFSSVGYTF. The CDR3 DNA reads as TGTGCCACCAGTGATTTCTCCTCGGTTGGCTACACCTTC. The rearrangement uses TRBV24-1 and TRBJ1-2; D is uncertain. Germline V CDR1 and CDR2: KGHDR, SFDVKD. Deletions cut 1 base from V and 7 bases from J, with 9 bases between. The CDR3 consists of 13 residues.